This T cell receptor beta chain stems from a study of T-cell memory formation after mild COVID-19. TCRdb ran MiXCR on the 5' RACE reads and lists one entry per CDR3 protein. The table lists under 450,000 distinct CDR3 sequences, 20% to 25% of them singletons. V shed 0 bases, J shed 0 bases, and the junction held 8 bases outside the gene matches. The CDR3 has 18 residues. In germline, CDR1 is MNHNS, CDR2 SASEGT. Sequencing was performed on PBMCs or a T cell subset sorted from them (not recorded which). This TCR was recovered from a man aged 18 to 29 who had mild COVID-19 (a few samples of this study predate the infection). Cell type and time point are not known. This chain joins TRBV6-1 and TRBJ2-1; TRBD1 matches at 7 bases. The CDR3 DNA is TGTGCCAGCAGTGAAGCCCTCGCACCAGGGGGCTCCTACAATGAGCAGTTCTTC. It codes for CASSEALAPGGSYNEQFF.